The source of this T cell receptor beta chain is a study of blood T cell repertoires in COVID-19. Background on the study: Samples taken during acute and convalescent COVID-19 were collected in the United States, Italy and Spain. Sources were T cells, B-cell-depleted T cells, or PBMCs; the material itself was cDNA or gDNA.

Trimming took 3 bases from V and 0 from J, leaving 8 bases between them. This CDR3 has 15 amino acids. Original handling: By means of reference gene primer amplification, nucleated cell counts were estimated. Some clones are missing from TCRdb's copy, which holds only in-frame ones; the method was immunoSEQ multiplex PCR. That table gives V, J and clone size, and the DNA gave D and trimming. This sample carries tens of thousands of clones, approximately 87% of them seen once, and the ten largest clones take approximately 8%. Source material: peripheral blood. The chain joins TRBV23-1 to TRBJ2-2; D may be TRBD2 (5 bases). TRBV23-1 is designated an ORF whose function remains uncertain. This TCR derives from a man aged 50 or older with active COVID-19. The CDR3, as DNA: TGCGCCAGCAGTCAGTGGGAGCCGAACACCGGGGAGCTGTTTTTT. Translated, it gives CASSQWEPNTGELFF.